A single TCR delta chain is shown here with its context. The protein held in TCRdb is that of a much larger clone and does not match this DNA's translation at residue 10, likely because of a read error; the protein shown is translated from the DNA. The data are from a study of γδ T cells in repeated Plasmodium falciparum infection. TCRdb reanalyzed the multiplex PCR reads using CATT. Of tens of thousands of delta-chain clones listed, more than 0.85% are singletons. Germline V gene data show CDR1 as TSWWSYY and CDR2 as QGS. Trimming pared 2 bases from V and 3 bases from J, leaving 28 bases between. This CDR3 is 20 amino acids long. Bulk repertoires came from Vgamma9/Vdelta2+ or Vdelta2-negative gammadelta T cells flow-sorted from PBMC.

The chain has TRDV1 and TRDJ1; TRDD3 might be the D (5 bases). Because TCRdb records no J gene, it was assigned here through a match of the DNA to germline. Sequencing was carried out using gamma-delta T cells from blood. This sequence was found in a pool of human donors (malaria-infected and uninfected, not separated). The CDR3 region is CALGESTLPRGPRGSDKLIF. The CDR3 bases are TGTGCTCTTGGGGAATCTACCCTCCCGCGGGGACCCAGGGGGTCCGATAAACTCATCTTT.